This TCR beta chain was documented in a study of blood T cell repertoires in COVID-19. Enrolled during active infection, Seattle patients were then followed longitudinally. Libraries were prepared by immunoSEQ multiplex PCR; TCRdb keeps only in-frame clonotypes and omits some of them. The table lists 100,000 to 150,000 clones, approximately 90% of them singletons. This CDR3 is built from 13 residues. Trimming shortened V by 3 bases and J by 5 bases, and 13 bases separated the two germline ends. CDR1 is GTSNPN, CDR2 SVGIG, per germline (reference sequence). The sequenced sample consisted of peripheral blood. The chain combines TRBV30 with TRBJ2-5; tentatively, D is TRBD1 (7 bases). The origin of this receptor is a man aged 55-75 years with COVID-19, enrolled during active disease. Here the CDR3 reads CAWSRSGGETQYF. CDR3 nucleotide sequence: TGTGCCTGGAGCCGATCAGGGGGGGAGACCCAGTACTTC.